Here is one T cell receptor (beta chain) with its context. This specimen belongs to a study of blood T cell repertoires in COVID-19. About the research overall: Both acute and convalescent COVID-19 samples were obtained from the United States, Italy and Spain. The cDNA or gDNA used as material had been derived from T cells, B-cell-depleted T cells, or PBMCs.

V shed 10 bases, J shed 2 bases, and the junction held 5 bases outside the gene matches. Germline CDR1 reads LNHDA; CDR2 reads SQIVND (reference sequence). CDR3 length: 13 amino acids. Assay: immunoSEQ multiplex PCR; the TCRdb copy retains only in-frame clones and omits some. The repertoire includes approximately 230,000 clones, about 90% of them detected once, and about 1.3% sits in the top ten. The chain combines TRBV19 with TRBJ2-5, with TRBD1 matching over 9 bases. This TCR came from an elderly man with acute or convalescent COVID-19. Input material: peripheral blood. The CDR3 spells CAIGGTGQETQYF. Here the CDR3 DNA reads TGTGCCATCGGCGGGACAGGGCAAGAGACCCAGTACTTC.